This passage covers 8 T cell receptor beta chains from one sample sequenced in a study of a mutant IDH1 vaccine in newly diagnosed glioma (dated by TCRdb to the early 2020s). For these TCRs, the target antigens are not known. The library was built by means of the immunoSEQ multiplex PCR assay. TCRdb's version of the immuneACCESS table is confined to in-frame rearrangements and falls short of the full clone set. An unresolved V gene accounts for under half of the shortfall where checked; the remainder is of unknown origin. In this sample the table shows roughly 30,000 clones, 75% to 85% of which occur a single time. The ten largest clones capture roughly 22% of the sample. The time point label corresponds to: week 11, during vaccination. Every vaccine dose consisted of 300 ug of a 20-mer mutant IDH1 peptide in Montanide, administered subcutaneously together with topical imiquimod. The sample was PBMCs, taken from a glioma patient whose treatment included an IDH1 peptide vaccine. These receptors originate from a man aged 25-40 years with glioma.

This clone was detected only once. The chain links TRBV5-4 to TRBJ2-7; D remains unclear. The V end lost 1 base, the J end lost 3 bases, and 11 bases lay between the germline ends. Per the germline V gene, CDR1 is SGHNT and CDR2 is YYREEE (reference sequence). The CDR3 has 14 amino acids. CDR3 in amino acids: CASSLKADGYEQYF. CDR3 nucleotides: TGTGCCAGCAGCTTGAAGGCCGACGGCTACGAGCAGTACTTC.

The V call is TRBV6-1, the J call TRBJ1-5; possibly TRBD1 for D (5 bases). CDR1 and CDR2 from the germline V gene are MNHNS and SASEGT. The V end was cut by 10 bases, the J end by 6 bases, with 19 bases between. There are 14 residues in the CDR3. The CDR3 DNA follows: TGTGCCATCCGAGATGTCAGGGACGGTCAGCCCCAGCATTTT. Amino acids: CAIRDVRDGQPQHF.

The V call is TRBV9, the J call TRBJ2-5; 11 nucleotides agree with TRBD2. Trimming at V came to 3 bases and at J to 0 bases, leaving 4 bases not matched to a gene. Looked up from germline, CDR1 is SGDLS and CDR2 is YYNGEE. This CDR3 spans 16 amino acids. The CDR3 DNA follows: TGTGCCAGCAGCGACAGACTAGCGGGGCACCAAGAGACCCAGTACTTC. Its protein product is CASSDRLAGHQETQYF.

The genes are TRBV13 and TRBJ1-5, with TRBD1 matching over 9 bases. V lost 3 bases, J lost 12 bases, and 9 bases stayed unmatched. The germline gives CDR1 PRHDT, CDR2 FYEKMQ (reference sequence). CDR3 length: 14 residues. DNA for the CDR3: TGTGCCAGCAGCTTGGGACAGGGAGCCGATCTCCAGCATTTT. Translating gives CASSLGQGADLQHF.

V usage is TRBV5-4 and J usage is TRBJ2-4; a weak D match, TRBD1 (6 bases). The germline CDR1 and CDR2 sequences are SGHNT and YYREEE (reference sequence). V was pared by 0 bases and J by 0 bases, with 10 bases between. The CDR3 sequence is 16 residues long. CDR3 DNA: TGTGCCAGCAGCTTGGACAGGGTTGGAGCCAAAAACATTCAGTACTTC. It translates to CASSLDRVGAKNIQYF.

CDR3 in amino acids: CASSRRGLGEKLFF. DNA for the CDR3: TGTGCCAGCAGTCGCAGGGGACTCGGGGAAAAACTGTTTTTT. J is TRBJ1-4 and V is TRBV5-6, with D perhaps TRBD1 (6 bases). The CDR3 totals 14 residues. V was pared by 5 bases and J by 8 bases, with 16 bases between. CDR1 and CDR2 from the germline V gene are SGHDT and YYEEEE.

The V call is TRBV4-1, the J call TRBJ2-1; 7 positions match TRBD1. With V trimmed by 6 bases and J by 9 bases, 11 bases remained unmatched. This CDR3 has 14 amino acids. Germline assignment: CDR1 MGHRA and CDR2 YSYEKL. CDR3 bases: TGCGCCAGCAGTCACCTACAGGGGAATGGTGAGCAGTTCTTC. This sequence encodes CASSHLQGNGEQFF.

This chain links TRBV11-2 with TRBJ2-7; D remains ambiguous. The CDR3 totals 13 residues. Germline V gene lookup returns CDR1 SGHAT and CDR2 FQNNGV. Trimming left V 2 bases short and J 5 bases short, with 10 bases between. This CDR3 is CASSLPPKNEQYF. CDR3 in DNA: TGTGCCAGCAGCTTACCTCCGAAGAACGAGCAGTACTTC.